These T cell receptor beta chains were read from a single sample in a study of T cell repertoires in cytomegalovirus infection. Their antigens remain unidentified. TCRdb itself ran the reads through MiXCR, one entry per CDR3 protein. The table shows about 900,000 distinct CDR3 sequences, with approximately 31% occurring only once. The material was cultured CD8+ T cells from PBMCs, obtained from culture after CMV antigen stimulation. The receptors were sampled from a human donor in good health (CMV status not recorded). Some clones in this sample may be carry-over from other donors' samples. Both conserved end residues are trimmed from each CDR3. D genes are given only for firm matches.

. 13 TRBV7-6 ASSLGRGLEETQY
. 15 TRBV7-9 ASSLASRTYSYNEQF
TRBD1 12 TRBV15 ATSLDRRIYGYT
TRBD2 16 TRBV27 ASSLTSGGPSSYNEQF
TRBD2 12 TRBV6-2/TRBV6-3 ASSSSGGNNEQF
TRBD1 15 TRBV7-2 ASSFTVRQGRNSPLH
. 14 TRBV28 ASSLSATDPNYGYT
. 12 TRBV6-1 ASSDDTKYNEQF
. 8 TRBV29-1 SVEGNEQF
TRBD1 11 TRBV12-3/TRBV12-4 ASRGTGRETQY
TRBD1 12 TRBV12-5 ASGTDRTAGELF
TRBD1 13 TRBV27 ASSPTGTGNYGYT
. 12 TRBV6-2/TRBV6-3 ASSWSIPGDTQY
. 11 TRBV19 ASSMGPTYEQY
. 12 TRBV7-8 ASSLRPSTDTQY
TRBD1 9 TRBV19 ASSYNRGQY
. 12 TRBV4-1 ASSRTETTYEQY
TRBD2 13 TRBV5-1 ASSTLTSRSDEQF
TRBD1 16 TRBV19 ASSSPGQGGIGNQPQH
. 12 TRBV6-6 ASSYDSDNSPLH
. 11 TRBV27 ASSLWARSPLH
TRBD1 14 TRBV7-2 ASSLSGGDRTYGYT
. 13 TRBV6-1 ASSELKGSYQPQH
. 9 TRBV7-9 ASGTHPKAF
. 11 TRBV7-3 ASSPPNADTQY
TRBD2 13 TRBV7-2 ASSRLAGVDYEQY
. 12 TRBV3-1 ASSQDSGNQPQH
. 10 TRBV14 ASSRTAGEAF
TRBD1 13 TRBV12-3/TRBV12-4 ASSLSGTGTDTQY
TRBD2 16 TRBV24-1 ATSDSRTSGESYNEQF
. 13 TRBV5-6 ASSLTSQSTDTQY
. 13 TRBV7-9 ASSLWATTTDTQY
. 13 TRBV5-1 ASSQDLSMNTEAF